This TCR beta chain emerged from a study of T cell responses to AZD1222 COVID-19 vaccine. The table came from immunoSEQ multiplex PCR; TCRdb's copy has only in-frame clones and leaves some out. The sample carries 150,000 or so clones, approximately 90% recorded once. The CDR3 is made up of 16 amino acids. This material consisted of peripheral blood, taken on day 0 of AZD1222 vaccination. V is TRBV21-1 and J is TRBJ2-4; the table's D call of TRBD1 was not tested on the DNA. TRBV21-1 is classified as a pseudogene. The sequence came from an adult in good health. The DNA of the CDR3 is TGTGCCAGCAGCAGCGGACAGGGCTTAGCCAAAAACATTCAGTACTTC. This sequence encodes CASSSGQGLAKNIQYF.